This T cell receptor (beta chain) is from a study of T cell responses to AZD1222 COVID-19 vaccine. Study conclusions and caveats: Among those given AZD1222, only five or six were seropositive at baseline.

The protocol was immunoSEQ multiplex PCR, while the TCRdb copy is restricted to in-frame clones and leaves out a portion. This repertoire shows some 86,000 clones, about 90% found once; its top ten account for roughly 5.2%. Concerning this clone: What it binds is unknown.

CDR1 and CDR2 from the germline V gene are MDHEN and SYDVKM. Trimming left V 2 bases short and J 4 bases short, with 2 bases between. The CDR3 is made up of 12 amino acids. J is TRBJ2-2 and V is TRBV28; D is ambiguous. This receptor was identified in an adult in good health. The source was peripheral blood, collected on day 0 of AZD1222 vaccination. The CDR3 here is CASSLGTGELFF. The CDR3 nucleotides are TGTGCCAGCAGTTTAGGCACCGGGGAGCTGTTTTTT. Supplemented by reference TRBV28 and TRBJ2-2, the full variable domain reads DVKVTQSSRYLVKRTGEKVFLECVQDMDHENMFWYRQDPGLGLRLIYFSYDVKMKEKGDIPEGYSVSREKKERFSLILESASTNQTSMYLCASSLGTGELFFGEGSRLTVL.